This TCR beta chain was observed in a study of blood T cells in healthy people across ages. Study results and caveats: Naive CD4+ cell counts and diversity both ran higher in long-lived than in aged donors. Because donor CMV status was unknown, expanded clonotype changes were possibly confounded. Percentage of naive T cells showed a strong correlation with TCR beta diversity.

The CDR3 extends over 13 amino acids. V lost 0 bases and J 4 bases, leaving 5 bases between the germline ends. CDR1 KGHSH and CDR2 LQKENI come from the germline V gene. This clonotype was seen more than once but under ten times. Its antigen remains unidentified. The second PCR ran about 6 to 12 cycles with a sample-barcoded 5' primer and J-beta primers. Carrying 12 random nucleotides, a template-switch adaptor labeled each individual cDNA molecule. One entry per CDR3 protein, called by TCRdb with MiXCR from the 5' RACE reads. The table records around 710,000 distinct CDR3 sequences, roughly 43% of them present only once.

The sequenced material came from blood. The TCR sequence derives from an older woman in good health. The chain carries TRBV18 and TRBJ2-3; no definite D call. The CDR3 bases are TGTGCCAGCTCACCACCGTCTGCAGATACGCAGTATTTT. As protein: CASSPPSADTQYF.